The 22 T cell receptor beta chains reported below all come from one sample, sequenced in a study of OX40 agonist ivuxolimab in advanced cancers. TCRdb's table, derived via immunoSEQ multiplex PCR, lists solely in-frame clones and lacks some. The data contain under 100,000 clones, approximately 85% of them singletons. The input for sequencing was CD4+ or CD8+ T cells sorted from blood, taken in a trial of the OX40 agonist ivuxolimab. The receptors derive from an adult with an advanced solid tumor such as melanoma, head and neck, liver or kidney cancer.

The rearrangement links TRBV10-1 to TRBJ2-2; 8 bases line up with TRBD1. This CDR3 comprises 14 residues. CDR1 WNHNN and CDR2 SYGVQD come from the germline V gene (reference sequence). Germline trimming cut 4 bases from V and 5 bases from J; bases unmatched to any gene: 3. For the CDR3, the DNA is TGCGCCAGCAGTGGGACAGGGTTAACCGGGGAGCTGTTTTTT. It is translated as CASSGTGLTGELFF.

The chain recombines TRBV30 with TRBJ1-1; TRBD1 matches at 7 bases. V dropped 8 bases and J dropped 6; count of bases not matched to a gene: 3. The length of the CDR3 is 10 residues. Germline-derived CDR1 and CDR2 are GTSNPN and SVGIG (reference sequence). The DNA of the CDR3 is TGTGCCGCCACAGGGGCTGAAGCTTTCTTT. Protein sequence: CAATGAEAFF.

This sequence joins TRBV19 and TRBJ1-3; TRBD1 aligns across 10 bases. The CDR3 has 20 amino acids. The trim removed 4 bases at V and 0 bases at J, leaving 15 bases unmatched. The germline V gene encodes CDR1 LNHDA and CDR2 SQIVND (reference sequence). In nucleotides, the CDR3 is TGTGCCAGTAGTAAAGTGGGACAGGGGCGCACCCGCCGCTCTGGAAACACCATATATTTT. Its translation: CASSKVGQGRTRRSGNTIYF.

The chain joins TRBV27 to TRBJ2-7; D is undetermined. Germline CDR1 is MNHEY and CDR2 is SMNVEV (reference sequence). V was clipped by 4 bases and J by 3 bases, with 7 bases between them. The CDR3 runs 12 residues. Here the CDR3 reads CASSSPSYEQYF. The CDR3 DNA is TGTGCCAGCAGTTCCCCAAGCTACGAGCAGTACTTC.

This CDR3 is CASSPLGQGVPTKQYF. The CDR3 bases are TGCGCCAGCAGCCCCCTAGGACAGGGAGTTCCTACGAAGCAGTACTTC. The chain couples TRBV5-1 to TRBJ2-7; 8 bases map to TRBD1. J was trimmed by 8 bases and V by 4 bases; bases with no gene match: 17. CDR1 and CDR2 from the germline V gene are SGHRS and YFSETQ. The CDR3 consists of 16 residues.

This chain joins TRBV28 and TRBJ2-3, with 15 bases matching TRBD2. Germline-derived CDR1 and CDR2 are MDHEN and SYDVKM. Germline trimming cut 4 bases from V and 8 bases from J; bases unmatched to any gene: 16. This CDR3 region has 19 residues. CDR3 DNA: TGTGCCAGCAGTTACCGCCTGGGACTAGCGGGGGGCCTGAGGAGTACGCAGTATTTT. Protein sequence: CASSYRLGLAGGLRSTQYF.

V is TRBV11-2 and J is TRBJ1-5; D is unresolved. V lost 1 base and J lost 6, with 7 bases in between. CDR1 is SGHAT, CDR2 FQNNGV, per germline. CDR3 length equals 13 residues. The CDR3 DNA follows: TGTGCCAGCAGCTTAGTCGGGAGTCAGCCCCAGCATTTT. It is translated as CASSLVGSQPQHF.

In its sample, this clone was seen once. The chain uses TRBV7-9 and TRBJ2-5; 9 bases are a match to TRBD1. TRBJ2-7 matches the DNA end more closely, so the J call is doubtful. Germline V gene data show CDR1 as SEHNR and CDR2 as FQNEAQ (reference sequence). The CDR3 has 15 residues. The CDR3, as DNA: TGTGCCAGCAGCTACAGGGGGCCGAGCTCCTACGAGCAGTACTTC. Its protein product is CASSYRGPSSYEQYF.

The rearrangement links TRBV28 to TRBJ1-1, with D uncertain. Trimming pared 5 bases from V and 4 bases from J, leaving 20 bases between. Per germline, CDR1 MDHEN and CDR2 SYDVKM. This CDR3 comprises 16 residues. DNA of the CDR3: TGTGCCAGCAGTCTCCCTTGGGCCGCTACTGGCACTGAAGCTTTCTTT. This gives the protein CASSLPWAATGTEAFF.

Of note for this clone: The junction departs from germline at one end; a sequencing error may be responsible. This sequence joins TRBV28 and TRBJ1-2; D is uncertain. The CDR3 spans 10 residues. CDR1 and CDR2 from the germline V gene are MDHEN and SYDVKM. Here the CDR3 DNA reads TGTGCCAGCAGTTTCAGGCTTCCGGTCTTC. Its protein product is CASSFRLPVF.

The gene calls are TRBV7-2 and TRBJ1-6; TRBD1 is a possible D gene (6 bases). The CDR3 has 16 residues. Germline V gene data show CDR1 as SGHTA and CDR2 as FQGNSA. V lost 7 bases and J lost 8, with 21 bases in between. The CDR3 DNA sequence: TGTGCCAGCACCCGGGGGGGGCAGGCCAGGGATTCACCCCTCCACTTT. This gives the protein CASTRGGQARDSPLHF.

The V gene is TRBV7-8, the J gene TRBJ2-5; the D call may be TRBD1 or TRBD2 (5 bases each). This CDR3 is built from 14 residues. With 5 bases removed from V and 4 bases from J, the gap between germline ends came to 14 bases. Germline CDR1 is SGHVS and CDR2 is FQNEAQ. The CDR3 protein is CASSRGGLGETQYF. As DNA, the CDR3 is TGTGCCAGCAGCAGGGGCGGGCTGGGAGAGACCCAGTACTTC.

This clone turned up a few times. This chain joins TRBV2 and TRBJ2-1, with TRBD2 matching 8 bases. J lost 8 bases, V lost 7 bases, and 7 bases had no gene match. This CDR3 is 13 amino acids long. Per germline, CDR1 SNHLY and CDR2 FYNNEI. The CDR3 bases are TGTGCCAGCACGCGGGGGGAGCGCGATGAGCAGTTCTTC. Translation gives CASTRGERDEQFF.

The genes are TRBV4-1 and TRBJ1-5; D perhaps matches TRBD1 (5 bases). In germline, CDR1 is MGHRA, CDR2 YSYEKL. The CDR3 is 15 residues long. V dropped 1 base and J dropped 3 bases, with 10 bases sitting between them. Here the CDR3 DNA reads TGCGCCAGCAGCCAAGTGTTCAGGGACAATCAGCCCCAGCATTTT. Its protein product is CASSQVFRDNQPQHF.

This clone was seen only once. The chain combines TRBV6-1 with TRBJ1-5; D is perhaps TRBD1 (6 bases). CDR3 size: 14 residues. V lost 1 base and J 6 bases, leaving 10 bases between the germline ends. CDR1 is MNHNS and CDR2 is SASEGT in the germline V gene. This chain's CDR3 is CASSEGQEVQPQHF. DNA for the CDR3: TGTGCCAGCAGTGAAGGACAGGAGGTTCAGCCCCAGCATTTT.

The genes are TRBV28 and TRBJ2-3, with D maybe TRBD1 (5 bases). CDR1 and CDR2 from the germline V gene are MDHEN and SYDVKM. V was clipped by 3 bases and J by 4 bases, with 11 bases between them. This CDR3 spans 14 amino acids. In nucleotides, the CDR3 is TGTGCCAGCAGTTTTAAGGGGTGGGCAGATACGCAGTATTTT. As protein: CASSFKGWADTQYF.

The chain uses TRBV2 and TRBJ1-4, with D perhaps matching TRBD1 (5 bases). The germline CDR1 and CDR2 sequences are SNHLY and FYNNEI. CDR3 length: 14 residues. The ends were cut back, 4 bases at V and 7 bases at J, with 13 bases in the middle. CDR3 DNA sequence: TGTGCCAGCAGTGTTCTGGGGCTTAGTGAAAAACTGTTTTTT. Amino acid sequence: CASSVLGLSEKLFF.

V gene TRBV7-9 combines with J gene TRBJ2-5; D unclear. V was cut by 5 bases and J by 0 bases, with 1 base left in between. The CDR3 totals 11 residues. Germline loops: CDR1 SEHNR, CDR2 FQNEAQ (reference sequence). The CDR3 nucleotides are TGTGCCAGCAGCCACCAAGAGACCCAGTACTTC. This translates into CASSHQETQYF.

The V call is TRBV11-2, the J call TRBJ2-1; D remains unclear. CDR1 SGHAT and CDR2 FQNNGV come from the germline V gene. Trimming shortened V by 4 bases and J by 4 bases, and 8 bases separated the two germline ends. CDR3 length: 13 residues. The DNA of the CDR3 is TGTGCCAGCAGCTCAGGACGGTACAATGAGCAGTTCTTC. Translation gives CASSSGRYNEQFF. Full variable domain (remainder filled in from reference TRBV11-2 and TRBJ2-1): EAGVAQSPRYKIIEKRQSVAFWCNPISGHATLYWYQQILGQGPKLLIQFQNNGVVDDSQLPKDRFSAERLKGVDSTLKIQPAKLEDSAVYLCASSSGRYNEQFFGPGTRLTVL.

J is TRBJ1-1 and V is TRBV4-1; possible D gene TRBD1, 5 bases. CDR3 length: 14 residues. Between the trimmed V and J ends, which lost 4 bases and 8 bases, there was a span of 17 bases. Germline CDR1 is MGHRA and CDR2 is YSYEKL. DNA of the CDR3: TGCGCCAGCAGCCCACGCCGTCGGGGGGACGAAGCTTTCTTT. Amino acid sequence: CASSPRRRGDEAFF.

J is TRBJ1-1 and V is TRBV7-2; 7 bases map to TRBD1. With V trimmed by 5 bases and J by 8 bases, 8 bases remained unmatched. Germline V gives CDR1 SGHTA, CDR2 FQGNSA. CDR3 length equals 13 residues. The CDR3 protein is CASSRTGGEEAFF. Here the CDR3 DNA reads TGTGCCAGCAGCCGGACAGGAGGAGAGGAAGCTTTCTTT.

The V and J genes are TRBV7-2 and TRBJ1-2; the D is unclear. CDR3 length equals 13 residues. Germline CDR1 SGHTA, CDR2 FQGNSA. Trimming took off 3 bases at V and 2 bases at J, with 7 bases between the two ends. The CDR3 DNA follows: TGTGCCAGCAGCTTGGGAGGGAACTATGGCTACACCTTC. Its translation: CASSLGGNYGYTF.